This T cell receptor beta chain is drawn from a study of shared clonotypes between healthy human individuals. Unsorted material relied on about 90 million PBMCs as the source of genomic DNA. With 6 bases clipped from V and 5 bases from J, the junction kept 7 bases outside the gene matches. CDR3 length: 14 amino acids. Germline assignment: CDR1 MRHNA and CDR2 SNTAGT. A deep-level run was used for the assay. Generated by immunoSEQ multiplex PCR, the TCRdb table keeps only in-frame clones and is missing some. The top ten hold about an eighth of the sample, which has fewer than 600,000 clones, 60% to 85% seen once.

This receptor was identified in a middle-aged woman in good health. Some clones in this sample may be carry-over from other donors' samples. Sample: PBMCs. The chain uses TRBV6-4 and TRBJ2-3; 8 positions match TRBD1. CDR3 sequence reads: CASRKDRVGDTQYF. The CDR3 DNA sequence: TGTGCCAGCAGGAAGGACAGGGTGGGAGATACGCAGTATTTT.